The rows below give T cell receptor beta chains drawn from one sample of a study of blood T cell repertoires in COVID-19. Clones were read by immunoSEQ multiplex PCR, and TCRdb kept only the in-frame ones, dropping some. The profile shows some 52,000 clones, 90% of them singletons. The source material was peripheral blood. These receptor sequences come from a human donor in a cohort sampled during active COVID-19. Both conserved end residues are part of each CDR3. The order of the fields is J gene, V gene, CDR3 protein.

TRBJ2-3	TRBV11-2	CASSLVKWAMSDTQYF
TRBJ2-1	TRBV5-1	CASSSATRVYNEQFF
TRBJ2-1	TRBV6-5	CASSFVSVSSYNEQFF
TRBJ2-1	TRBV5-6	CASSFRGTNYNEQFF
TRBJ1-1	TRBV4-2	CASSPNWGGKNTEAFF
TRBJ2-5	TRBV10-3	CAISEFIGTGGQETQYF
TRBJ2-7	TRBV28	CASSTRSTSGRAEQYF
TRBJ2-1	TRBV27	CASKKGQDYNEQFF
TRBJ1-5	TRBV24-1	CATSETGQGGQPQHF
TRBJ2-7	TRBV6-5	CATSGSMVYEQYF
TRBJ2-7	TRBV5-1	CASSRTGWGGSYEQYF
TRBJ2-2	TRBV6-2/TRBV6-3	CASSYHSNTGELFF
TRBJ1-1	TRBV2	CASRAEANTEAFF
TRBJ1-1	TRBV5-1	CASSLEPVTNTEAFF
TRBJ2-7	TRBV7-6	CASSGGTPGLAYEQYF
TRBJ2-1	TRBV30	CAYASGSPHNEQFF
TRBJ1-1	TRBV9	CASSDTDGRGFAEAFF
TRBJ1-1	TRBV2	CASSEARSVAEAFF
TRBJ2-5	TRBV3-1/TRBV3-2	CASSQGRETQYF
TRBJ1-1	TRBV7-6	CASSTRAGGQNTEAFF
TRBJ1-3	TRBV18	CASSPLFGQSSGNTIYF
TRBJ2-1	TRBV6-2/TRBV6-3	CASSRGGVKKVF
TRBJ2-5	TRBV19	CASSQQQETQYF
TRBJ1-6	TRBV5-4	CASSYGRPGYNSPLHF